The rows below give T cell receptor beta chains drawn from one sample of a study of OX40 agonist ivuxolimab in advanced cancers. The protocol was immunoSEQ multiplex PCR, while the TCRdb copy is restricted to in-frame clones and leaves out a portion. The sample yields around 40,000 clones, 87% seen once. The sample consisted of CD4+ or CD8+ T cells sorted from blood, taken in a trial of the OX40 agonist ivuxolimab. Receptor source: an adult with an advanced solid tumor such as melanoma, head and neck, liver or kidney cancer. CDR3s leave out the opening cysteine and the closing phenylalanine or tryptophan. The order of the fields is V gene, J gene, CDR3 protein.

TRBV6-5	TRBJ2-3	ASSRALGHTDTQY
TRBV9	TRBJ1-3	ASSVEGRDGNTIY
TRBV28	TRBJ2-1	ASRPTNYNEQF
TRBV7-7	TRBJ1-2	ASSLEDGTLGGYT
TRBV2	TRBJ1-4	ASSPRLRGDEKLF
TRBV28	TRBJ2-2	ASKGAGTNTGELF
TRBV7-3	TRBJ2-3	ASSFLPPPDTQY
TRBV7-7	TRBJ2-6	ASSGMPQSRANVLT
TRBV11-3	TRBJ2-7	ASSRDRADEQY
TRBV7-8	TRBJ2-1	ASSLGLGLAQGEQF
TRBV18	TRBJ1-5	ASSPKRQENQPQH
TRBV7-9	TRBJ2-2	ASNRLAGGAGELF
TRBV5-1	TRBJ2-3	ASSLALEGDTQY
TRBV5-4	TRBJ1-2	ASSLDRAHGYT
TRBV7-2	TRBJ1-2	ASSLGQTYGYT
TRBV27	TRBJ1-4	ASSPPGGEKLF
TRBV10-2	TRBJ2-7	ASRRTPSSYEQY
TRBV2	TRBJ2-7	ASSDTLGEGQY
TRBV18	TRBJ2-7	ASSPPNGREYEQY
TRBV10-3	TRBJ2-7	AISDLTGTGVSYEQY
TRBV10-3	TRBJ1-3	AISPNLGLLDNTIY
TRBV15	TRBJ2-7	ATSRVWLRDSYEQY
TRBV27	TRBJ1-2	ASSWDRGGGYT
TRBV18	TRBJ1-3	ASSPRGGSGNTIY
TRBV6-5	TRBJ2-1	ASSNNEQF
TRBV28	TRBJ2-7	ASSLRGVITYEQY
TRBV10-2	TRBJ2-5	ASSREPGSGKTQY
TRBV28	TRBJ1-2	ASSIPGQGGYT
TRBV29-1	TRBJ2-6	SVVTSGANVLT
TRBV19	TRBJ2-3	ASNGLAGATDTQY
TRBV7-2	TRBJ2-5	ASSLIWESKGTQY
TRBV4-1	TRBJ2-7	ASSQPGLAGEQY
TRBV2	TRBJ1-5	ASHRTVGQPQH
TRBV29-1	TRBJ1-3	SVATLGGSGNTIY
TRBV27	TRBJ2-3	ASSLTSGAAATQY
TRBV5-1	TRBJ1-2	ASSGDSYGYT
TRBV28	TRBJ1-2	ASSRTGGYGYT
TRBV7-9	TRBJ1-1	ASSSDLRNTEAF
TRBV6-5	TRBJ1-2	ASSDVRSTYGYT
TRBV4-1	TRBJ2-7	ASSQAAAQGLTYEQY
TRBV11-3	TRBJ2-3	ASSLGGGFTDTQY
TRBV7-3	TRBJ2-6	ASSSGLAGGTLSGANVLT
TRBV7-9	TRBJ2-4	ASSLVAAVNIQY
TRBV11-1	TRBJ1-3	ASSLEVSGNTIY
TRBV6-1	TRBJ2-7	ASSRDRALQYEQY
TRBV6-4	TRBJ2-1	ASSHSGNSYNEQF
TRBV18	TRBJ2-5	ASSPAEETQY
TRBV10-1	TRBJ2-3	ASERELTDTQY
TRBV10-3	TRBJ2-2	AIRPDRATNTGELF
TRBV9	TRBJ1-3	ASSVAPGDLAGNTIY
TRBV6-1	TRBJ1-5	ASSGRGSNQPQH
TRBV6-1	TRBJ2-2	ASSGLTSGRPGELF
TRBV5-1	TRBJ1-1	ASSRVGQGAWKSTEAF
TRBV9	TRBJ2-4	ASSQNWDLRTWNIQY
TRBV2	TRBJ2-5	ASSRKTAGGRETQY
TRBV19	TRBJ2-7	ASRGTAGSYEQY
TRBV18	TRBJ2-6	ASSPRGPRTGANVLT
TRBV10-1	TRBJ1-1	ASSAGNTEAF
TRBV5-6	TRBJ1-5	ASSYFDRQILQPQH